This is a list of T cell receptor beta chains from one sample in a study of cytomegalovirus exposure and HLA in healthy donors. The method was immunoSEQ multiplex PCR; TCRdb's version includes in-frame clones alone and lacks a portion of them. This sample has roughly 130,000 clones; roughly 77% occur once, and the top ten carry around 3%. Sample: PBMCs. The receptor set was obtained from a female donor in good health and CMV-seronegative. Both conserved end residues are part of each CDR3. Fields, in order: CDR3 DNA, CDR3 protein, D gene, J gene, V gene, clone size. D genes are given only for firm matches. Expanded clones get a size class; other rows say once, few or many, or leave the size out.

TGCGCCAGCACGTCTTTTTTAATCCTCCGGGGACAGGACGGTGAAAAACTGTTTTTT,CASTSFLILRGQDGEKLFF,TRBD1,TRBJ1-4,TRBV10-2,-
TGTGCCAGCAGCTTAAAAGGATCTGAGGAGCAGCCCCAGCATTTT,CASSLKGSEEQPQHF,-,TRBJ1-5,TRBV7-2,-
TGCGCCAGCAGCGCAGGGGGAACCCTCTACGAGCAGTACTTC,CASSAGGTLYEQYF,TRBD1,TRBJ2-7,TRBV5-1,-
TGTGCCAGCAGCTTGGGAGGGCTAGCCGGGGCCAACGTCCTGACTTTC,CASSLGGLAGANVLTF,TRBD2,TRBJ2-6,TRBV7-9,once
TGCGCCAGCAGCCCCCGGACTAGCGGGAAGAACACCGGGGAGCTGTTTTTT,CASSPRTSGKNTGELFF,TRBD2,TRBJ2-2,TRBV5-1,-
TGTGCCAGCAGCTCCCTAGGGGGTCAGCTTTATGGCTACACCTTC,CASSSLGGQLYGYTF,-,TRBJ1-2,TRBV9,-
TGTGCCAGCACCATAGGGGAAGGGAGGTTTGACACTGAAGCTTTCTTT,CASTIGEGRFDTEAFF,-,TRBJ1-1,TRBV28,-
TGTGCCAGCAGTTCCACGGGGGCAGGGGGTTATAGCAATCAGCCCCAGCATTTT,CASSSTGAGGYSNQPQHF,TRBD1,TRBJ1-5,TRBV27,-
TGTGCCAGCAGGGGCGGGGTGGGGGAGACCCAGTACTTC,CASRGGVGETQYF,-,TRBJ2-5,TRBV5-4,once
TGCGCCAGCAGCTTGGAACGGGGAGAGAACACTGAAGCTTTCTTT,CASSLERGENTEAFF,-,TRBJ1-1,TRBV5-1,-
TGCGCCAGCAGCTTGGCCGACCAAGAGACCCAGTACTTC,CASSLADQETQYF,-,TRBJ2-5,TRBV5-1,-
TGTGCCAGCAGTCTAAGGGGGGGTAATAGCAATCAGCCCCAGCATTTT,CASSLRGGNSNQPQHF,-,TRBJ1-5,TRBV7-2,-
TGTGCCTGGGGGACAGGGGGTAGCTACGAGCAGTACTTC,CAWGTGGSYEQYF,TRBD1,TRBJ2-7,TRBV30,-
TGCGCCAGCAGCCAAGATCCGAGCAGCGTTAATGAAAAACTGTTTTTT,CASSQDPSSVNEKLFF,-,TRBJ1-4,TRBV4-1,-
TGTGCCAGCAGTGAATCGGGGGGGCGCGGAGCTTTCTTT,CASSESGGRGAFF,-,TRBJ1-1,TRBV25-1,-
TGTGCCTGGAGTGTAGGCCGACAGGGAGGTCAGCCCCAGCATTTT,CAWSVGRQGGQPQHF,TRBD1,TRBJ1-5,TRBV30,many
TGTGCCAGCAGCTTAGGGCTAGCGGGGGACAATGAGCAGTTCTTC,CASSLGLAGDNEQFF,TRBD2,TRBJ2-1,TRBV7-9,-
TGTGCCTGGAACCAACAGGGGGCGCTCGGCTACACCTTC,CAWNQQGALGYTF,TRBD1,TRBJ1-2,TRBV30,few
TGTGCCAGCCAGGGAGGCCGGACGGCTTTCTTT,CASQGGRTAFF,-,TRBJ1-1,TRBV28,few
TGTGCCAGTGAGGTAGGGACCCAGTACTTC,CASEVGTQYF,-,TRBJ2-5,TRBV19,once
TGTGCTAGTGGTCTCACTAGCGGGGGCCTGAGCTCCTACAATGAGCAGTTCTTC,CASGLTSGGLSSYNEQFF,TRBD2,TRBJ2-1,TRBV12-5,-
TGTGCCAGCAGTTTCGAAGAGACCCAGTACTTC,CASSFEETQYF,-,TRBJ2-5,TRBV28,-
TGTGCCAGTAGTTTGGGGGAGGGGAATCAGCCCCAGCATTTT,CASSLGEGNQPQHF,-,TRBJ1-5,TRBV19,-
TGTGCCTGGAGTGTACGGAGTGAGCAGTTCTTC,CAWSVRSEQFF,-,TRBJ2-1,TRBV30,once
TGTGCCAGCAGCGTAGCTAGGGGGCCAAGCTACGAGCAGTACTTC,CASSVARGPSYEQYF,TRBD1,TRBJ2-7,TRBV9,-
TGCAGCGTTGGAGCGGTTGGCCTAGCGGGCGCCAATGAGCAGTTCTTC,CSVGAVGLAGANEQFF,TRBD2,TRBJ2-1,TRBV29-1,-
TGCAGCGCCGTTCTGGCTAGCGGGTCGAGCTCCTACGAGCAGTACTTC,CSAVLASGSSSYEQYF,TRBD2,TRBJ2-7,TRBV29-1,-
TGTGCCAGCAGCAGGGGGCTGGATCAGCCCCAGCATTTT,CASSRGLDQPQHF,TRBD1,TRBJ1-5,TRBV27,-
TGTGCCAGCTCACCCATGGGGGCCTCCTACAATGAGCAGTTCTTC,CASSPMGASYNEQFF,-,TRBJ2-1,TRBV18,-
TGTGCCAGCAAGCGTCGAGGCTACACCTTC,CASKRRGYTF,-,TRBJ1-2,TRBV21-1,-
TGTGCCAGCAGCTTAGGGGTAGCGGGGGGGTACACAGATACGCAGTATTTT,CASSLGVAGGYTDTQYF,TRBD2,TRBJ2-3,TRBV7-2,-
TGTGCCAGCAGCTCAGCGGGAGGTACAGATACGCAGTATTTT,CASSSAGGTDTQYF,TRBD2,TRBJ2-3,TRBV7-6,-
TGTGCCAGCAGCCCCAGGGGAGAGACCCAGTACTTC,CASSPRGETQYF,-,TRBJ2-5,TRBV7-6,-
TGTGCCAGCAGTGCCGGCTCCTACAATGAGCAGTTCTTC,CASSAGSYNEQFF,-,TRBJ2-1,TRBV6-6,-
TGTGCCAGCAGCCCTAGGACTGGGAGCTCCTACAATGAGCAGTTCTTC,CASSPRTGSSYNEQFF,-,TRBJ2-1,TRBV9,-
TGCGCCAGCAGCCCTGGTGGGACAACACGAGATACGCAGTATTTT,CASSPGGTTRDTQYF,-,TRBJ2-3,TRBV5-1,-
TGTGCCAGCAGTACCGGGACAGGGGGGTTAGCTAACTATGGCTACACCTTC,CASSTGTGGLANYGYTF,TRBD1,TRBJ1-2,TRBV28,-
TGTGCCAGTAGTAGCCAGGATCTTGGGGCCAACGTCCTGACTTTC,CASSSQDLGANVLTF,-,TRBJ2-6,TRBV19,-
TGTGCCAGCAGTCGTCCTCCGGGACAGAAGCAGTTCTTC,CASSRPPGQKQFF,TRBD1,TRBJ2-1,TRBV6-6,-
TGTGCCAGCAGTTACGGGGTAGGAGGGGATGAAAAACTGTTTTTT,CASSYGVGGDEKLFF,-,TRBJ1-4,TRBV6-5,-
TGTGCCAGCAGTCCCACGGGACAGGGATACTACGAGCAGTACTTC,CASSPTGQGYYEQYF,TRBD1,TRBJ2-7,TRBV27,once
TGTGCCAGCAGCTTAGCCACAGGGTGTGAGCAGTACTTC,CASSLATGCEQYF,-,TRBJ2-5,TRBV13,-
TGTGCTAGTGGTTTGGTAGCCCGGAGGGACGAGCAGTACTTC,CASGLVARRDEQYF,-,TRBJ2-7,TRBV12-5,-
TGTGCCAGCAGCTTAGCCCAGGGGGGAAACACCATATATTTT,CASSLAQGGNTIYF,-,TRBJ1-3,TRBV7-2,-
TGTGCCAGCTCACCGAGTAACACTGAAGCTTTCTTT,CASSPSNTEAFF,-,TRBJ1-1,TRBV18,-
TGTGCCTGGGAGGGTGGCCGACAAGAGACCCAGTACTTC,CAWEGGRQETQYF,-,TRBJ2-5,TRBV30,-
TGCGCCAGCAGCCACCCCACAACAACTAATGAAAAACTGTTTTTT,CASSHPTTTNEKLFF,-,TRBJ1-4,TRBV4-1,-
TGTGCCAGCAGTAATTCACAGGGGTGGACCGGGGAGCTGTTTTTT,CASSNSQGWTGELFF,TRBD1,TRBJ2-2,TRBV6-5,few
TGTGCCTGGAACCGGGACAGGGTAGAGGACACCATATATTTT,CAWNRDRVEDTIYF,TRBD1,TRBJ1-3,TRBV30,-
TGTGCCAGCAGTTACGACTCCTTGAGGGAGCAGTACTTC,CASSYDSLREQYF,-,TRBJ2-7,TRBV6-5,-